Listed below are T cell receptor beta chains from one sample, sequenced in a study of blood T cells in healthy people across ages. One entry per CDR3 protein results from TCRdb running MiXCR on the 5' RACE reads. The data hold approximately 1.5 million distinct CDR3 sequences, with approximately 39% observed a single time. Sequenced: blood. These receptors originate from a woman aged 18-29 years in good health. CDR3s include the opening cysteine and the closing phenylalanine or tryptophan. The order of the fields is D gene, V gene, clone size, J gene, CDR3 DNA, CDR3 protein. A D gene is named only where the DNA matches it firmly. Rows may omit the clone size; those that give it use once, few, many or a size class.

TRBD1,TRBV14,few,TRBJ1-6,TGTGCCAGCAGCCTTCGCCGGGACAGAAATTCACCCCTCCACTTT,CASSLRRDRNSPLHF
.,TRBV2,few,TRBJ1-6,TGTGCCAGCAGTGATAGGGCGGACAATTCACCCCTCCACTTT,CASSDRADNSPLHF
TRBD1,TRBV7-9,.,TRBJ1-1,TGTGCCAGCAGCTTACCCCGGGACAGGAGTCCCATGAACACTGAAGCTTTCTTT,CASSLPRDRSPMNTEAFF
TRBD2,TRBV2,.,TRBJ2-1,TGTGCCAGCAAGCGGACTAGCGGGAATTACAATGAGCAGTTCTTC,CASKRTSGNYNEQFF
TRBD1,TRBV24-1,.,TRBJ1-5,TGTGCCACCAGTGACGGGACAGGGTATCAGCCCCAGCATTTT,CATSDGTGYQPQHF
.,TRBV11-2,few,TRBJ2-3,TGTGCCAGCAGCTTAGATGGGCCTCGAGGGGATACGCAGTATTTT,CASSLDGPRGDTQYF
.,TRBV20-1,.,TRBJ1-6,TGCAGTGCTCCACAAGGCGGATTCCCCCTCCACTTT,CSAPQGGFPLHF
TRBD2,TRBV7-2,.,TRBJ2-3,TGTGCCAGCACCTACACTAGCGGGAGAGGGGGAGATACGCAGTATTTT,CASTYTSGRGGDTQYF
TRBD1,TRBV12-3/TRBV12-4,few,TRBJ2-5,TGTGCCAGCAGTTTCGCCACAGGGGTTCCAGAGACCCAGTACTTC,CASSFATGVPETQYF
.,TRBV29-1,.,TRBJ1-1,TGCAGCGCTGGTGGAGGGTTGGACACTGAAGCTTTCTTT,CSAGGGLDTEAFF
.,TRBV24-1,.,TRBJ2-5,TGTGCCACCTCGGGGGCTCAAGAGACCCAGTACTTC,CATSGAQETQYF
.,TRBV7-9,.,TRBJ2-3,TGTGCCAGCAGCTTAGTCGGAAGGACGCCTAGCACAGATATGCAGTATTTT,CASSLVGRTPSTDMQYF
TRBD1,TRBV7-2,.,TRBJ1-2,TGTGCCAGCAGCTCCTTGGGACAGGGGGCGGAGGGCTACACCTTC,CASSSLGQGAEGYTF
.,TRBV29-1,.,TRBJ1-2,TGCAGCGTTGTCAGGCCGTCTAACTATGACTACACCTTC,CSVVRPSNYDYTF
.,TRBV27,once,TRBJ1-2,TGTGCCAGCAGTTTATCGGAAAGGGGCAGGGACCTATATGGCTACACCTTC,CASSLSERGRDLYGYTF
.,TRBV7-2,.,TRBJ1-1,TGTGCCAGCAGCCCCACGGCAGGGTCGTTCACTGAAGCTTTCTTT,CASSPTAGSFTEAFF
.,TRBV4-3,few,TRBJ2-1,TGCGCCAGCAGCCAAGATGCCTCTACCTACAATGAGCAGTTCTTC,CASSQDASTYNEQFF
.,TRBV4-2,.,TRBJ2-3,TGTGCCAGCAGCCAAGATGTTCCTGCGGATACGCAGTATTTT,CASSQDVPADTQYF
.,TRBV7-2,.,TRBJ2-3,TGTGCCAGCAGCTCGGGGGTAAAAACTAGCACAGATACGCAGTATTTT,CASSSGVKTSTDTQYF
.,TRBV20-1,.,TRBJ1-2,TGCAGTGCTAGCGTGGGGACGAGTGGCTACACCTTC,CSASVGTSGYTF